This TCR beta chain was retrieved from a study of blood T cell repertoires in COVID-19. How the authors handled the data: Estimated nucleated cell counts came from reference gene primer amplification. Some clones are missing from TCRdb's copy, which holds only in-frame ones; the method was immunoSEQ multiplex PCR. V, J and clone size reflect that table, while D and trimming were determined from the DNA. The repertoire has about 83,000 clones, 87% of them found once; the top ten carry around 3%. CDR1 is SGHTA, CDR2 FQGNSA, per germline. The CDR3 sequence is 15 residues long. The V segment lost 4 bases and the J segment 3 bases; nucleotides outside the gene matches: 5.

This clonotype was sampled from a woman between 45 and 60 years old with active or convalescent COVID-19. Sequencing input: peripheral blood. The chain carries TRBV7-2 and TRBJ1-2, with 10 positions matching TRBD1. The CDR3 is CASSSRTGGYYGYTF. The CDR3 DNA sequence: TGTGCCAGCAGCTCCCGGACAGGGGGTTACTATGGCTACACCTTC. The complete variable domain, with remaining parts taken from reference TRBV7-2 and TRBJ1-2, reads GAGVSQSPSNKVTEKGKDVELRCDPISGHTALYWYRQSLGQGLEFLIYFQGNSAPDKSGLPSDRFSAERTGGSVSTLTIQRTQQEDSAVYLCASSSRTGGYYGYTFGSGTRLTVV.